These T cell receptor beta chains were read from a single sample in a study of blood T cell repertoires in COVID-19. The repertoire was sequenced with immunoSEQ multiplex PCR; TCRdb's copy has only in-frame clones and lacks some. Seen here are about 150,000 clones, roughly 85% observed once, and the top ten hold about 2.8%. Sequencing used peripheral blood. The receptor source for this set is a human donor with acute or convalescent COVID-19. The donor label of this sample is uncertain. Each CDR3 is given with its conserved first and last residue. Fields, in order: V gene, J gene, clone size, D gene, CDR3 DNA, CDR3 protein. D genes are given only for firm matches. Size tells how often a clone was seen (once, few, many) or the class of an expanded clone, and some rows leave it out.

v_gene: TRBV30
j_gene: TRBJ1-1
abundance: NA
d_gene: TRBD1
CDR3nt: TGTGCCTGGAGCGGGGACAGTAGGAACACTGAAGCTTTCTTT
CDR3aa: CAWSGDSRNTEAFF

v_gene: TRBV28
j_gene: TRBJ1-2
abundance: NA
d_gene: TRBD1
CDR3nt: TGTGCCAGCAGTTCGCACAGGGGTAGTTCATATGGCTACACCTTC
CDR3aa: CASSSHRGSSYGYTF

v_gene: TRBV4-2
j_gene: TRBJ1-1
abundance: few
d_gene: TRBD1
CDR3nt: TGTGCCAGCAGCCAAGATAATCCTGGGACAGGGGAGGCAACTGAAGCTTTCTTT
CDR3aa: CASSQDNPGTGEATEAFF

v_gene: TRBV29-1
j_gene: TRBJ2-5
abundance: NA
d_gene: TRBD2
CDR3nt: TGCAGCGTTTCCCCGGGGGGAGGAGAGACCCAGTACTTC
CDR3aa: CSVSPGGGETQYF

v_gene: TRBV11-2
j_gene: TRBJ1-1
abundance: few
d_gene: NA
CDR3nt: TGTGCCAGCAGCTTACGGCGGGGAGGACCGGCTTTCTTT
CDR3aa: CASSLRRGGPAFF

v_gene: TRBV4-1
j_gene: TRBJ2-7
abundance: once
d_gene: TRBD1
CDR3nt: TGCGCCAGCAGCCAAGATAAGGCGACAGGGGGCTTCTACGAGCAGTACTTC
CDR3aa: CASSQDKATGGFYEQYF

v_gene: TRBV4-2
j_gene: TRBJ2-1
abundance: NA
d_gene: NA
CDR3nt: TGTGCCAGCAGCCCTCAGGGATCCAATGAGCAGTTCTTC
CDR3aa: CASSPQGSNEQFF

v_gene: TRBV7-8
j_gene: TRBJ1-5
abundance: NA
d_gene: NA
CDR3nt: TGTGCCAGCAGCGATAGGACAGCGCAGAAACCCCAGCATTTT
CDR3aa: CASSDRTAQKPQHF

v_gene: TRBV27
j_gene: TRBJ2-7
abundance: NA
d_gene: NA
CDR3nt: TGTGCCAGCAGTTCAAACCGGGACACCTACTACGAGCAGTACTTC
CDR3aa: CASSSNRDTYYEQYF

v_gene: TRBV7-3
j_gene: TRBJ2-2
abundance: NA
d_gene: TRBD1
CDR3nt: TGTGCCAGCAGCTCTTACGGGACAGGGGTGGACACCGGGGAGCTGTTTTTT
CDR3aa: CASSSYGTGVDTGELFF

v_gene: TRBV5-4
j_gene: TRBJ1-1
abundance: NA
d_gene: TRBD1
CDR3nt: TGTGCCAGCAGCAGACCCGGGACAGGGGCCCCCCTGGGAGCTTTCTTT
CDR3aa: CASSRPGTGAPLGAFF

v_gene: TRBV7-2
j_gene: TRBJ2-2
abundance: NA
d_gene: TRBD2
CDR3nt: TGTGCCAGCAGCTTATCGCCCCTAGCGGGAAGGAACACCGGGGAGCTGTTTTTT
CDR3aa: CASSLSPLAGRNTGELFF

v_gene: TRBV30
j_gene: TRBJ2-6
abundance: NA
d_gene: NA
CDR3nt: TGTGCCTGGAGTACAAAGTCTGGGGCCAACGTCCTGACTTTC
CDR3aa: CAWSTKSGANVLTF

v_gene: TRBV19
j_gene: TRBJ1-1
abundance: many
d_gene: NA
CDR3nt: TGTGCCAGTAGTATAGTCTACAGCCCCACTGAAGCTTTCTTT
CDR3aa: CASSIVYSPTEAFF

v_gene: TRBV19
j_gene: TRBJ2-1
abundance: few
d_gene: TRBD2
CDR3nt: TGTGCCAGTAGTATATTTAGCGGGAGTTCTTACAATGAGCAGTTCTTC
CDR3aa: CASSIFSGSSYNEQFF

v_gene: TRBV3-1/TRBV3-2
j_gene: TRBJ2-5
abundance: NA
d_gene: TRBD2
CDR3nt: TGTGCCAGCAGCCTCTGGACTAGCGGGAGGGAGCAAGAGACCCAGTACTTC
CDR3aa: CASSLWTSGREQETQYF

v_gene: TRBV6-5
j_gene: TRBJ2-1
abundance: NA
d_gene: NA
CDR3nt: TGTGCCAGCAGGGAGCGGGTATACAATGAGCAGTTCTTC
CDR3aa: CASRERVYNEQFF

v_gene: TRBV7-2
j_gene: TRBJ2-2
abundance: NA
d_gene: NA
CDR3nt: TGTGCCAGCAGCTCTAACGGTAACACCGGGGAGCTGTTTTTT
CDR3aa: CASSSNGNTGELFF

v_gene: TRBV4-3
j_gene: TRBJ2-7
abundance: NA
d_gene: NA
CDR3nt: TGCGCCAGCAGCCAAGACTTATCCGGGAGGACAGTATCCTACGAGCAGTACTTC
CDR3aa: CASSQDLSGRTVSYEQYF

v_gene: TRBV7-2
j_gene: TRBJ2-1
abundance: few
d_gene: TRBD2
CDR3nt: TGTGCCAGCAGCCGGCGGGGCTCTAGCGGAAACTACAATGAGCAGTTCTTC
CDR3aa: CASSRRGSSGNYNEQFF

v_gene: TRBV5-1
j_gene: TRBJ2-5
abundance: NA
d_gene: TRBD2
CDR3nt: TGCGCCAGCGGTGGGAGCGGGGGCCAACAAGAGACCCAGTACTTC
CDR3aa: CASGGSGGQQETQYF

v_gene: TRBV9
j_gene: TRBJ2-1
abundance: NA
d_gene: TRBD2
CDR3nt: TGTGCCAGCAGCGGCCCTGGATCCAGCGGGGGAGTCGAGCAGTTCTTC
CDR3aa: CASSGPGSSGGVEQFF

v_gene: TRBV18
j_gene: TRBJ2-1
abundance: NA
d_gene: NA
CDR3nt: TGTGCCAGCTCACCATTCTTCGGGGGTGACTCCTACAATGAGCAGTTCTTC
CDR3aa: CASSPFFGGDSYNEQFF

v_gene: TRBV19
j_gene: TRBJ1-4
abundance: NA
d_gene: NA
CDR3nt: TGTGCCAGTAGTATGTTTCCCGGGGCTAATGAAAAACTGTTTTTT
CDR3aa: CASSMFPGANEKLFF

v_gene: TRBV27
j_gene: TRBJ1-5
abundance: medium-sized
d_gene: TRBD1
CDR3nt: TGTGCCAGCAGTTGGGCAGGGGGCGGTCAGCCCCAGCATTTT
CDR3aa: CASSWAGGGQPQHF

v_gene: TRBV13
j_gene: TRBJ2-1
abundance: NA
d_gene: TRBD2
CDR3nt: TGTGCCAGCAGCCCAAAGACTAGCGGGGACAATGAGCAGTTCTTC
CDR3aa: CASSPKTSGDNEQFF

v_gene: TRBV7-2
j_gene: TRBJ2-1
abundance: NA
d_gene: NA
CDR3nt: TGTGCCAGCAGCTTTTACGACTTAGAAGACAATGAGCAGTTCTTC
CDR3aa: CASSFYDLEDNEQFF

v_gene: TRBV19
j_gene: TRBJ2-7
abundance: few
d_gene: TRBD2
CDR3nt: TGTGCCAGTAGTATTGAACTAGCGGGGGTCTCATCTCGGGAGCAGTACTTC
CDR3aa: CASSIELAGVSSREQYF

v_gene: TRBV3-1/TRBV3-2
j_gene: TRBJ2-6
abundance: NA
d_gene: TRBD2
CDR3nt: TGTGCCAGCAGCCAAGTCCCGGATACGGCTAGCGGGAGTGGGGCCAACGTCCTGACTTTC
CDR3aa: CASSQVPDTASGSGANVLTF

v_gene: TRBV18
j_gene: TRBJ2-5
abundance: once
d_gene: NA
CDR3nt: TGTGCCAGCTCACCAGTGGAGATCCAAGAGACCCAGTACTTC
CDR3aa: CASSPVEIQETQYF

v_gene: TRBV24-1
j_gene: TRBJ2-1
abundance: once
d_gene: NA
CDR3nt: TGTGCCACCAGTGACTCGGCGGTAGACTGGCAGGGCACTGAGCAGTTCTTC
CDR3aa: CATSDSAVDWQGTEQFF

v_gene: TRBV3-1/TRBV3-2
j_gene: TRBJ1-4
abundance: few
d_gene: NA
CDR3nt: TGTGCCAGCAGCCAGAGAGTCCCGGGACTTAAAGAAAAACTGTTTTTT
CDR3aa: CASSQRVPGLKEKLFF

v_gene: TRBV19
j_gene: TRBJ2-5
abundance: NA
d_gene: TRBD1
CDR3nt: TGTGCCAGCGACAGGGGGAAGGGGGAGACCCAGTACTTC
CDR3aa: CASDRGKGETQYF

v_gene: TRBV6-5
j_gene: TRBJ1-5
abundance: NA
d_gene: NA
CDR3nt: TGTGCCAGCAGCAGAAGGGGTAATCAGCCCCAGCATTTT
CDR3aa: CASSRRGNQPQHF

v_gene: TRBV6-5
j_gene: TRBJ2-3
abundance: NA
d_gene: NA
CDR3nt: TGTGCCAGCAGTTACGGACGGTTTGGGAGAGATACGCAGTATTTT
CDR3aa: CASSYGRFGRDTQYF

v_gene: TRBV9
j_gene: TRBJ1-3
abundance: NA
d_gene: NA
CDR3nt: TGTGCCAGCAGCCCCACTGGGCCGTCTGGAAACACCATATATTTT
CDR3aa: CASSPTGPSGNTIYF

v_gene: TRBV7-8
j_gene: TRBJ2-2
abundance: NA
d_gene: NA
CDR3nt: TGTGCCAGCAGCTTACAGGGCCGGGACACCGGGGAGCTGTTTTTT
CDR3aa: CASSLQGRDTGELFF

v_gene: TRBV27
j_gene: TRBJ1-5
abundance: NA
d_gene: NA
CDR3nt: TGTGCCAGCAAACCAGACGGGTTCGGAGATAGTCAGCCCCAGCATTTT
CDR3aa: CASKPDGFGDSQPQHF

v_gene: TRBV7-2
j_gene: TRBJ2-7
abundance: NA
d_gene: NA
CDR3nt: TGTGCCAGCAACTCCCCGGGGATCTACGAGCAGTACTTC
CDR3aa: CASNSPGIYEQYF

v_gene: TRBV28
j_gene: TRBJ2-7
abundance: NA
d_gene: TRBD1
CDR3nt: TGTGCCAGCACCCCTCGGCGGGCAGGGGGCATGGGCTTC
CDR3aa: CASTPRRAGGMGF

v_gene: TRBV24-1
j_gene: TRBJ1-5
abundance: NA
d_gene: NA
CDR3nt: TGTGCCACCAGTGATCGGAACAGGGCCCCCAATCAGCCCCAGCATTTT
CDR3aa: CATSDRNRAPNQPQHF

v_gene: TRBV6-6
j_gene: TRBJ2-7
abundance: NA
d_gene: TRBD1
CDR3nt: TGTGCCAGCAGATCACTTCGGACAGGGGGCTACTACGAGCAGTACTTC
CDR3aa: CASRSLRTGGYYEQYF

v_gene: TRBV30
j_gene: TRBJ1-6
abundance: NA
d_gene: TRBD1
CDR3nt: TGTGCCTCACAGGGGTTCCGATCACCCCTCCACTTT
CDR3aa: CASQGFRSPLHF

v_gene: TRBV19
j_gene: TRBJ1-2
abundance: NA
d_gene: TRBD1
CDR3nt: TGTGCCAGCTCGGGACAGGGGTTTAACTATGGCTACACCTTC
CDR3aa: CASSGQGFNYGYTF

v_gene: TRBV19
j_gene: TRBJ1-2
abundance: NA
d_gene: TRBD1
CDR3nt: TGTGCCAGTTCGGGACAGAGACTCTATGGCTACACCTTC
CDR3aa: CASSGQRLYGYTF

v_gene: TRBV11-2
j_gene: TRBJ2-2
abundance: NA
d_gene: NA
CDR3nt: TGTGCCAGCAGCTTGAGAGGGAACCCCACCGGGGAGCTGTTTTTT
CDR3aa: CASSLRGNPTGELFF

v_gene: TRBV12-3/TRBV12-4
j_gene: TRBJ2-6
abundance: NA
d_gene: NA
CDR3nt: TGTGCCAGCAGTCGGTCTGGGGCCAACGTCCTGACTTTC
CDR3aa: CASSRSGANVLTF

v_gene: TRBV6-5
j_gene: TRBJ1-1
abundance: NA
d_gene: NA
CDR3nt: TGTGCCAGCAGTTACACCCCTCCAGGGATGAACACTGAAGCTTTCTTT
CDR3aa: CASSYTPPGMNTEAFF

v_gene: TRBV18
j_gene: TRBJ2-7
abundance: NA
d_gene: NA
CDR3nt: TGTGCCAGCTCACCAGGGTTGGGCCTCTCCTACGAGCAGTACTTC
CDR3aa: CASSPGLGLSYEQYF

v_gene: TRBV7-2
j_gene: TRBJ2-7
abundance: once
d_gene: NA
CDR3nt: TGTGCCAGCAGCTTAGAATCGAGAATAGCGCGATACGAGCAGTACTTC
CDR3aa: CASSLESRIARYEQYF

v_gene: TRBV29-1
j_gene: TRBJ1-3
abundance: NA
d_gene: NA
CDR3nt: TGCAGCGTTGATGGGCCAAGGAACCGGGACTCTGGAAACACCATATATTTT
CDR3aa: CSVDGPRNRDSGNTIYF

v_gene: TRBV7-6
j_gene: TRBJ2-5
abundance: NA
d_gene: NA
CDR3nt: TGTGCCAGCAGCTTAGAACAGATGCAAGAGACCCAGTACTTC
CDR3aa: CASSLEQMQETQYF

v_gene: TRBV29-1
j_gene: TRBJ2-3
abundance: once
d_gene: NA
CDR3nt: TGCAGCGTTGATCGACTAGGCTCTAGCACAGATACGCAGTATTTT
CDR3aa: CSVDRLGSSTDTQYF

v_gene: TRBV19
j_gene: TRBJ2-2
abundance: once
d_gene: TRBD1
CDR3nt: TGTGCCAGTCTAGACAGGGTAAACACCGGGGAGCTGTTTTTT
CDR3aa: CASLDRVNTGELFF

v_gene: TRBV6-2/TRBV6-3
j_gene: TRBJ1-1
abundance: NA
d_gene: TRBD1
CDR3nt: TGTGCCAGCAGCCGGACAGGGACGAACACTGAAGCTTTCTTT
CDR3aa: CASSRTGTNTEAFF

v_gene: TRBV15
j_gene: TRBJ2-3
abundance: NA
d_gene: NA
CDR3nt: TGTGCCACCAGCATGGCACAGGCGACCACAGATACGCAGTATTTT
CDR3aa: CATSMAQATTDTQYF

v_gene: TRBV9
j_gene: TRBJ2-3
abundance: NA
d_gene: TRBD2
CDR3nt: TGTGCCAGCAGCGTACGGGGGACTAGCGGATACGGCACAGATACGCAGTATTTT
CDR3aa: CASSVRGTSGYGTDTQYF

v_gene: TRBV6-5
j_gene: TRBJ1-1
abundance: few
d_gene: TRBD1
CDR3nt: TGTGCCAGCAGTCCAAAAACAGGGGTCGGCACTGAAGCTTTCTTT
CDR3aa: CASSPKTGVGTEAFF

v_gene: TRBV7-2
j_gene: TRBJ2-1
abundance: NA
d_gene: TRBD1
CDR3nt: TGTGCCAGCAGCTTGCGGGACAGGGGCATCGATGAGCAGTTCTTC
CDR3aa: CASSLRDRGIDEQFF